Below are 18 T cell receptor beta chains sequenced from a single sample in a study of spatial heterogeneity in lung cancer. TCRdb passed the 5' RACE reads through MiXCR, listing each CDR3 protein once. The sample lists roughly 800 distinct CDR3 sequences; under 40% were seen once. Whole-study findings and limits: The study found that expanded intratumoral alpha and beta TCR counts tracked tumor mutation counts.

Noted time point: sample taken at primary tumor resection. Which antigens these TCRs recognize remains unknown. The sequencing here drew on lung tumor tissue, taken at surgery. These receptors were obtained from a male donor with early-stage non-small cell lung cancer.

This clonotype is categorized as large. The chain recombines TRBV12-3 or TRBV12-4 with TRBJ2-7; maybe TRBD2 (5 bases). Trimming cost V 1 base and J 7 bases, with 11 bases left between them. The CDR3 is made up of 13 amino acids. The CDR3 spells CASSLVGIQEQYF. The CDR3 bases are TGTGCCAGCAGTTTAGTCGGGATCCAGGAGCAGTACTTC.

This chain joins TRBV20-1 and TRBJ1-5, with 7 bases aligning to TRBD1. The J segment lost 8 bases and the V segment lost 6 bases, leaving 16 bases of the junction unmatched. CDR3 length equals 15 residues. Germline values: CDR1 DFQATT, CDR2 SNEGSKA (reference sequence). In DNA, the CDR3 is TGCAGTGCAACAAACTGGGACAGCAGCTTCGAGCCCCAGCATTTT. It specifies CSATNWDSSFEPQHF.

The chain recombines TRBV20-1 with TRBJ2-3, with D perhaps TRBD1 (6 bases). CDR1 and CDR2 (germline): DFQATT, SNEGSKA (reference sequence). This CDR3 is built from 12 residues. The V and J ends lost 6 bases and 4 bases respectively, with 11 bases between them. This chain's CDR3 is CSARGISDTQYF. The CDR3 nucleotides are TGCAGTGCCAGGGGCATCTCAGATACGCAGTATTTT.

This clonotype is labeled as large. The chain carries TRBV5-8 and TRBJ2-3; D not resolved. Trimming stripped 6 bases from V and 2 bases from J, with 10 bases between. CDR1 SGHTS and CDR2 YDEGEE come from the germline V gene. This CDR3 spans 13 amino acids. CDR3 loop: CASIRRFTDTQYF. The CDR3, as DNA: TGTGCCAGCATCCGACGCTTCACAGATACGCAGTATTTT.

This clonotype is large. The CDR3 DNA reads as TGCAGTGCTAGAGGTGAAAATAATTCACCCCTCCACTTT. It translates to CSARGENNSPLHF. V is TRBV20-1 and J is TRBJ1-6, with D unresolved. With 1 base removed from V and 5 bases from J, the gap between germline ends came to 6 bases. From germline, CDR1 is DFQATT and CDR2 SNEGSKA (reference sequence). CDR3 length equals 13 residues.

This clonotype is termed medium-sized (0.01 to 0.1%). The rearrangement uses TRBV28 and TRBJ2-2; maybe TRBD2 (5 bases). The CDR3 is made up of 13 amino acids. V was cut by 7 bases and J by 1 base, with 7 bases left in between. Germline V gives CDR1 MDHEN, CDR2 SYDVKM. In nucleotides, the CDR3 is TGTGCCAGCACCGAGGGGAACACCGGGGAGCTGTTTTTT. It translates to CASTEGNTGELFF.

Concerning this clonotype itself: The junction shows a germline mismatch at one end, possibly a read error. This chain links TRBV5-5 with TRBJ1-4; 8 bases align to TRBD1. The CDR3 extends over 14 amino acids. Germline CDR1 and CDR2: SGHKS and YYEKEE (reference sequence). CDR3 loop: CVSSLTGGQEKLFF. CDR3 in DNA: TGTGTCAGCAGCTTAACAGGGGGTCAAGAAAAACTGTTTTTT.

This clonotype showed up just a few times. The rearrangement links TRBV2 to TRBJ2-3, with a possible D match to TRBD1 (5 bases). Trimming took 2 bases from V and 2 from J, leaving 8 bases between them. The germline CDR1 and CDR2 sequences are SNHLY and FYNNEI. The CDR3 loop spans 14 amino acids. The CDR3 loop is CASSERGDTDTQYF. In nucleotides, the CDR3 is TGTGCCAGCAGTGAAAGGGGCGACACAGATACGCAGTATTTT.

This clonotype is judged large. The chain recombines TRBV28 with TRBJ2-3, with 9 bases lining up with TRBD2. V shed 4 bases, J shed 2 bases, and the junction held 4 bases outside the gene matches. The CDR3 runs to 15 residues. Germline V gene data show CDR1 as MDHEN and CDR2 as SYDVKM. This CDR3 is CASSSTSGPTDTQYF. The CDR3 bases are TGTGCCAGCAGTTCGACTAGCGGACCCACAGATACGCAGTATTTT.

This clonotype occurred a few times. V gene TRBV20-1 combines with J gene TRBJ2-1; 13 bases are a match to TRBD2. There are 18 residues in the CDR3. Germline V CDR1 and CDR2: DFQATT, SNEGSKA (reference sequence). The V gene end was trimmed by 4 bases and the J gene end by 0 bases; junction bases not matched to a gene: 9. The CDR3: CSAKSLAGGPSSYNEQFF. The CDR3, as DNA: TGCAGTGCTAAGTCACTAGCGGGAGGGCCCAGCTCCTACAATGAGCAGTTCTTC.

The CDR3 reads CASMAGETQYF. The CDR3 region has the DNA TGTGCCAGCATGGCCGGGGAGACCCAGTACTTC. The V call is TRBV12-3 or TRBV12-4, the J call TRBJ2-5; D unclear. The CDR3 consists of 11 residues. The V and J ends lost 7 bases and 5 bases respectively, with 8 bases between them.

DNA for the CDR3: TGCGCCAGCAGCCAAGGGGTTGGGGGCCGAGGATCACACCACTATAACTATGGCTACACCTTC. It yields the protein CASSQGVGGRGSHHYNYGYTF. This chain connects TRBV4-1 to TRBJ1-2; D may be TRBD1 (6 bases). V was shortened by 1 base and J by 1 base, with 28 bases between the two germline ends. Looked up from germline, CDR1 is MGHRA and CDR2 is YSYEKL. This CDR3 region has 21 residues.

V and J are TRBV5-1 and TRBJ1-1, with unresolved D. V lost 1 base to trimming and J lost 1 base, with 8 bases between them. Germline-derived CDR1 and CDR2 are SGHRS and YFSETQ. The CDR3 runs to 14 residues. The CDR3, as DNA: TGCGCCAGCAGCTTGAGGGCAGAGAACACTGAAGCTTTCTTT. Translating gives CASSLRAENTEAFF.

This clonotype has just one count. CDR3 region: CASSLVQYYGYTF. The DNA of the CDR3 is TGTGCCAGCAGCTTAGTGCAGTACTATGGCTACACCTTC. The V gene is TRBV7-9, the J gene TRBJ1-2; D unresolved. The V end was cut by 1 base, the J end by 3 bases, with 6 bases between. Germline V CDR1 and CDR2: SEHNR, FQNEAQ (reference sequence). The CDR3 totals 13 residues.

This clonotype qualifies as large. This chain's CDR3 is CASSSTRASLGGDTQYF. For the CDR3, the DNA is TGTGCCAGCAGCTCCACGAGGGCTAGTCTGGGGGGGGATACGCAGTATTTT. The chain recombines TRBV7-9 with TRBJ2-3; 7 bases fit TRBD2. This CDR3 region has 17 residues. J lost 6 bases, V lost 4 bases, and 16 bases had no gene match. In germline, CDR1 is SEHNR, CDR2 FQNEAQ (reference sequence).

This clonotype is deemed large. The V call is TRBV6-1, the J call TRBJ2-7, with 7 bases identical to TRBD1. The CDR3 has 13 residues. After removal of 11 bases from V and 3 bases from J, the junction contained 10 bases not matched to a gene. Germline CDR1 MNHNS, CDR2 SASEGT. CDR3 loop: CAAVWTGGYEQYF. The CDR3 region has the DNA TGTGCCGCGGTATGGACAGGAGGCTACGAGCAGTACTTC.

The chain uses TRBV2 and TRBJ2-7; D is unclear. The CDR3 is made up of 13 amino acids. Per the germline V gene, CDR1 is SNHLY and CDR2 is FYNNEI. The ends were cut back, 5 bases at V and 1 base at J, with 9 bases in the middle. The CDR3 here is CASSPQVSYEQYF. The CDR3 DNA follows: TGTGCCAGCAGTCCTCAGGTGTCCTACGAGCAGTACTTC. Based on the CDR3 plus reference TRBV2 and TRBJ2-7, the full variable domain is EPEVTQTPSHQVTQMGQEVILRCVPISNHLYFYWYRQILGQKVEFLVSFYNNEISEKSEIFDDQFSVERPDGSNFTLKIRSTKLEDSAMYFCASSPQVSYEQYFGPGTRLTVT.

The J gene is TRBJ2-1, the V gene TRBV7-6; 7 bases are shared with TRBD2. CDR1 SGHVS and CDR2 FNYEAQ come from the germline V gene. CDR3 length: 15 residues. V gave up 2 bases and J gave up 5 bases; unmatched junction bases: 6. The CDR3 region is CASSLRTSPHNEQFF. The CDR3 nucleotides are TGTGCCAGCAGCTTAAGGACTAGTCCCCACAATGAGCAGTTCTTC.